Listed below are T cell receptor beta chains from one sample, sequenced in a study of blood T cell repertoires in COVID-19. Sequencing used immunoSEQ multiplex PCR; TCRdb keeps in-frame clones, though not all of them. The table shows some 400,000 clones, with around 89% occurring only once. The sequenced sample consisted of PBMCs or T cells enriched from blood (not recorded which). The receptors come from a man younger than 40 who had recovered from COVID-19. The CDR3 runs from the conserved cysteine through the conserved F or W. D genes are given only for firm matches. Rows may omit the clone size; those that give it use once, few, many or a size class.

size,V,J,D,DNA,CDR3
NA,TRBV30,TRBJ1-4,TRBD1,TGTGCCTGGAGTGTAGTGACAGGGGGTCTGTTTTTT,CAWSVVTGGLFF
few,TRBV5-1,TRBJ2-7,TRBD2,TGCGCCAGCAGCTTGCAAACGGGAGGGTACGAGCAGTACTTC,CASSLQTGGYEQYF
NA,TRBV7-2,TRBJ2-3,TRBD2,TGTGCCAGCAGCTTACAAGCGGGAGTCGAAGATACGCAGTATTTT,CASSLQAGVEDTQYF
NA,TRBV18,TRBJ1-1,NA,TGTGCCAGCTCACCTACGGACAAGAACACTGAAGCTTTCTTT,CASSPTDKNTEAFF
NA,TRBV7-9,TRBJ2-3,NA,TGTGCCAGCAGCTTTTCGGGGAAAATACCCCACACAGATACGCAGTATTTT,CASSFSGKIPHTDTQYF
NA,TRBV5-4,TRBJ2-2,NA,TGTGCCAGCAGCTTGGCCCAGGGCGACACCGGGGAGCTGTTTTTT,CASSLAQGDTGELFF
once,TRBV2,TRBJ1-1,NA,TGTGCCAGCAGTAGTACAGATTTCACTGAAGCTTTCTTT,CASSSTDFTEAFF
NA,TRBV28,TRBJ2-1,NA,TGTGCCAGCAGTACTCCGGGACTTGTCGGAGATGAGCAGTTCTTC,CASSTPGLVGDEQFF
NA,TRBV28,TRBJ1-5,TRBD1,TGTGCCAGCAGTTTGTCAGGGGGCTTGCAGCCCCAGCATTTT,CASSLSGGLQPQHF
NA,TRBV15,TRBJ1-1,NA,TGTGCCACCAGCAGAGATCGCGCAGCGACGGCTTTCTTT,CATSRDRAATAFF
NA,TRBV12-3/TRBV12-4,TRBJ1-2,NA,TGTGCCAGCAGTAGCAACTATGGCTACACCTTC,CASSSNYGYTF
NA,TRBV19,TRBJ1-5,NA,TGTGCCAGTAGTATCAAACCAAGCAACAATCAGCCCCAGCATTTT,CASSIKPSNNQPQHF
NA,TRBV5-8,TRBJ1-1,NA,TGTGCCAGCAGCTTTAAAAACACTGAAGCTTTCTTT,CASSFKNTEAFF
NA,TRBV7-3,TRBJ2-2,NA,TGTGCCAGCAGCTCCCTCGGGGGGCTGAACACCGGGGAGCTGTTTTTT,CASSSLGGLNTGELFF
NA,TRBV19,TRBJ1-3,NA,TGTGCCAGTACCCAACAGAGCTCTGGAAACACCATATATTTT,CASTQQSSGNTIYF
NA,TRBV28,TRBJ2-7,TRBD1,TGTGCCAGCAGTTTGGACAGGGCAAGGAACGAGCAGTACTTC,CASSLDRARNEQYF
few,TRBV3-1/TRBV3-2,TRBJ1-2,NA,TGTGCCAGCAGCCAAGGAGTCGGGATTTATGGCTACACCTTC,CASSQGVGIYGYTF
NA,TRBV2,TRBJ2-5,NA,TGTGCCAGCATGAGGGAAGAGACCCAGTACTTC,CASMREETQYF
NA,TRBV15,TRBJ2-6,TRBD1,TGTGCCACCAGCAGCCAGGGGGCGGGTGGGGCCAACGTCCTGACTTTC,CATSSQGAGGANVLTF
NA,TRBV29-1,TRBJ1-4,TRBD1,TGCAGCGGAAGAGGACAGGGGCTAGGAGAAAAACTGTTTTTT,CSGRGQGLGEKLFF
NA,TRBV5-6,TRBJ1-4,NA,TGTGCCAGCAGCCCTGGACAAAATAATGAAAAACTGTTTTTT,CASSPGQNNEKLFF
NA,TRBV5-8,TRBJ1-2,NA,TGTGCCAGCAGCCCAAGACAGATCGGCTATGGCTACACCTTC,CASSPRQIGYGYTF
NA,TRBV4-2,TRBJ2-1,NA,TGTGCCAGCAGCCAAGAATTCGTAGGGAGCTCCTACAATGAGCAGTTCTTC,CASSQEFVGSSYNEQFF
NA,TRBV30,TRBJ1-6,NA,TGTGCCTTGTCAGGGACAATGAATTCACCCCTCCACTTT,CALSGTMNSPLHF
NA,TRBV3-1/TRBV3-2,TRBJ1-5,NA,TGTGCCAGCAGCCCTAGGTGGTACCCGGGGTACGCGCATCAGCCCCAGCATTTT,CASSPRWYPGYAHQPQHF
NA,TRBV11-1,TRBJ2-1,NA,TGTGCCAGCAGCTTATCAGGAAGCTCCTACAATGAGCAGTTCTTC,CASSLSGSSYNEQFF
NA,TRBV7-9,TRBJ1-1,NA,TGTGCCAGTAGTTCGACTGGAAACACTGAAGCTTTCTTT,CASSSTGNTEAFF
NA,TRBV20-1,TRBJ1-5,NA,TGCAGTGCTAGTGAGCAGGGCAATCAGCCCCAGCATTTT,CSASEQGNQPQHF
few,TRBV27,TRBJ1-6,NA,TGTGCCAGCAGTTTCGGGAGCTCCTATAATTCACCCCTCCACTTT,CASSFGSSYNSPLHF
NA,TRBV6-6,TRBJ1-6,NA,TGTGCCAGCAGTTACTCAACCCGGGATTCACCCCTCCACTTT,CASSYSTRDSPLHF
NA,TRBV10-3,TRBJ2-1,TRBD2,TGTGCCATCAGTGGGCTAGCGGAGAGCCGCTCCTACAATGAGCAGTTCTTC,CAISGLAESRSYNEQFF